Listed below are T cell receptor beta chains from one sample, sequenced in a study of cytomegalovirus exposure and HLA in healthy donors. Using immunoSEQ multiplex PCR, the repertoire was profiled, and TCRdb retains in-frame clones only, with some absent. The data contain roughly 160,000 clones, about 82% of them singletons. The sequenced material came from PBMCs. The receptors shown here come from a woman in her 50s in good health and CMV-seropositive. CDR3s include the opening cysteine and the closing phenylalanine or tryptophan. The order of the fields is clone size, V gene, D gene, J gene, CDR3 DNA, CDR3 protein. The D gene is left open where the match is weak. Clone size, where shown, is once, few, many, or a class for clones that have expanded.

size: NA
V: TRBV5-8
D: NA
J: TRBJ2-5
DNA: TGTGCCAGCAGCTTTCGAACAGCACAAGAGACCCAGTACTTC
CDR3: CASSFRTAQETQYF

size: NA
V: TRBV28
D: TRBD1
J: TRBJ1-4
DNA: TGTGCCAGCAGTTCCCCTACAGGGGTAACTAATGAAAAACTGTTTTTT
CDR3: CASSSPTGVTNEKLFF

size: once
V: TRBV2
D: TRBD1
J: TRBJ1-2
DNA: TGTGCCAGCAGCCCACAGGGGATTGGCTACACCTTC
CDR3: CASSPQGIGYTF

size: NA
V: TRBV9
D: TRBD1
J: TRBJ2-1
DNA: TGTGCCAGCAGCGTAGGGCAGGGGGCGAGGGGGACGCAGTTCTTC
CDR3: CASSVGQGARGTQFF

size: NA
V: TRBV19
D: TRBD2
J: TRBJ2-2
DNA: TGTGCCAGTAGTATAACCCTAGCGGGAATGACCGGGGAGCTGTTTTTT
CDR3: CASSITLAGMTGELFF

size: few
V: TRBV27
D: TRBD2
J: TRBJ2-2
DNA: TGTGCCAGCAGCCGGGAGGGTGGGCAGTCGAACACCGGGGAGCTGTTTTTT
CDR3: CASSREGGQSNTGELFF

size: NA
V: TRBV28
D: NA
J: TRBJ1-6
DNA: TGTGCCAGCAGTCAGCCCAGGGGCCCTAATTCACCCCTCCACTTT
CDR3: CASSQPRGPNSPLHF

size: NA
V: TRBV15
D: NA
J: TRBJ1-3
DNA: TGTGCCACCAGCAGAGGGGGCAGTTCCTCTGGAAACACCATATATTTT
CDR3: CATSRGGSSSGNTIYF

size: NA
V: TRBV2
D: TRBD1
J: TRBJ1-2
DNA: TGTGCCAGCGTTACAGGGGGCGTTGGCTACACCTTC
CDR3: CASVTGGVGYTF

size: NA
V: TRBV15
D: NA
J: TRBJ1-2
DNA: TGTGCCACCAGCAGAGCCAGGGTGGCCTATGGCTACACCTTC
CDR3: CATSRARVAYGYTF

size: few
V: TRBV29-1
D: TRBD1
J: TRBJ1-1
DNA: TGCAGCGGATACAGGGGGCAAGCTTTCTTT
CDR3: CSGYRGQAFF

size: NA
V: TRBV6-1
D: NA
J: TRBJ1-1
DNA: TGTGCCAGCAGACCAGTACAGATGAACACTGAAGCTTTCTTT
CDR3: CASRPVQMNTEAFF

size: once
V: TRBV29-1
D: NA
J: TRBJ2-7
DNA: TGCAGCGTTGAAGATCGTGCCTACGAGCAGTACTTC
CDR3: CSVEDRAYEQYF

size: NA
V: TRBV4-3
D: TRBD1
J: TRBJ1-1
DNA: TGCGCCAGCAGCCAAGATAGGACAGGGGGGAACACTGAAGCTTTCTTT
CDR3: CASSQDRTGGNTEAFF

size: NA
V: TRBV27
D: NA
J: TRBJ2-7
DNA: TGTGCCAGCAGCCCCACAGTGACAGCCACCTACGAGCAGTACTTC
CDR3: CASSPTVTATYEQYF

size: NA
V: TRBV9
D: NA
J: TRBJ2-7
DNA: TGTGCCAGCAGCGTCGAGGCGATACCCGCCTACGAGCAGTACTTC
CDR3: CASSVEAIPAYEQYF

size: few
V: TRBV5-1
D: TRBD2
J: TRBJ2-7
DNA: TGCGCCAGCAGCCCCGGGAGGGGGCAGTACTTC
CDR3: CASSPGRGQYF

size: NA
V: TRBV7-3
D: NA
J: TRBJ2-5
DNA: TGTGCCAGCAGCTTATTAGGACAGCCCCAAGAGACCCAGTACTTC
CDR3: CASSLLGQPQETQYF

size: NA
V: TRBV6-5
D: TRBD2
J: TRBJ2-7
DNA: TGTGCCAGCAGCTCCACTAGCGCCGCGTACGAGCAGTACTTC
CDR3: CASSSTSAAYEQYF

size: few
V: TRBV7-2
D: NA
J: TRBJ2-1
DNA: TGTGCCAGCAGCTTAATCGGGGTATCGACCTACAATGAGCAGTTCTTC
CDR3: CASSLIGVSTYNEQFF

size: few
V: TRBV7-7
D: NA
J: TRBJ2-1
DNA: TGTGCTAGCAGCTTAGAGTTGAGAGATTACAATGAGCAGTTCTTC
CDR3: CASSLELRDYNEQFF

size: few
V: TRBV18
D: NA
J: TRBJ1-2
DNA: TGTGCCAGCTCACCACCATCCCGGACAGCTAACTATGGCTACACCTTC
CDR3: CASSPPSRTANYGYTF

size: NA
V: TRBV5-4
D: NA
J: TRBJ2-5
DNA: TGTGCCAGCAGTCGTCAGGGTTCCGAGACCCAGTACTTC
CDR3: CASSRQGSETQYF

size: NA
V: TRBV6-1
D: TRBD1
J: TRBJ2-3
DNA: TGTGCCAGCAGTATACAGGGGATATCCGATACGCAGTATTTT
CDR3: CASSIQGISDTQYF

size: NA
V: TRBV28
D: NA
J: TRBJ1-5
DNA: TGTGCCAGCAGTTTTTTTACAGGGAATCAGCCCCAGCATTTT
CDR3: CASSFFTGNQPQHF

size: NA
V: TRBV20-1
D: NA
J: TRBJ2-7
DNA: TGCAGTGCTACGGGTATATACGAGCAGTACTTC
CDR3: CSATGIYEQYF

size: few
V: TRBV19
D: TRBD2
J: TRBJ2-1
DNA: TGTGCCAGTAGGGAACTAGCGGGAGTCAACAATGAGCAGTTCTTC
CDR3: CASRELAGVNNEQFF

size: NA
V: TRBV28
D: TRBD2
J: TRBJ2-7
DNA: TGTGCCAGCAGTTATAGCGGGAGGACAGGCGAGCAGTACTTC
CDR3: CASSYSGRTGEQYF

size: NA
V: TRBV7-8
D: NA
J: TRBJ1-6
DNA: TGTGCCAGCAGCGCTGGTGGGCTCCTAAATAATTCACCCCTCCACTTT
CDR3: CASSAGGLLNNSPLHF

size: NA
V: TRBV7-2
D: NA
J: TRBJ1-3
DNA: TGTGCCAGCAGAGGAGGGGGGGGCTCGGGGAACACCATATATTTT
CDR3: CASRGGGGSGNTIYF

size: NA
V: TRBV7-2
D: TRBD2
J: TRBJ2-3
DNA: TGTGCCAGCAGCTTAGGGCGGGGGGGAGATACGCAGTATTTT
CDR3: CASSLGRGGDTQYF

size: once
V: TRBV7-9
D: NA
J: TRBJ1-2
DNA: TGTGCCAGCAGCTACCCCCGTGGGACTCCTCTCTTCGGCTACACCTTC
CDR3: CASSYPRGTPLFGYTF

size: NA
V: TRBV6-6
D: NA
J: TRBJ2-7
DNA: TGTGCCAGCAGCGGACAGAGCTCCTACGAGCAGTACTTC
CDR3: CASSGQSSYEQYF

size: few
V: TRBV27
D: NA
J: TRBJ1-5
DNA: TGTGCCAGCAGTTTGGGGGCAGGGCCTCAGCCCCAGCATTTT
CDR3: CASSLGAGPQPQHF

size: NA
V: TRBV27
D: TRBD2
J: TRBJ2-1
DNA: TGTGCCAGCAGTCCCAGCGGGGACTACAATGAGCAGTTCTTC
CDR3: CASSPSGDYNEQFF

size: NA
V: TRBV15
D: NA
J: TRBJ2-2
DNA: TGTGCCACCAGCAGAGATGCTGACAGGGAGCTGTTTTTT
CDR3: CATSRDADRELFF

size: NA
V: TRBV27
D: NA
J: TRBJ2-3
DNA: TGTGCCAGCAGTTCCAAGGGGCTTCGGCAGACAGATACGCAGTATTTT
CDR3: CASSSKGLRQTDTQYF

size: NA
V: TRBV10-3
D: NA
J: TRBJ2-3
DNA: TGTGCCATCAGTGAGTCGTTGGCGACAAAACAGTATTTT
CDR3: CAISESLATKQYF

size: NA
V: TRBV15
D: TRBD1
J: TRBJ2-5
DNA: TGTGCCACCAGCAGGAGGGGGCCAGGAGAGACCCAGTACTTC
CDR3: CATSRRGPGETQYF

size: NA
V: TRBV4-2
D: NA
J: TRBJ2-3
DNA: TGTGCCAGCAGCCAAGAACCCCGGGACACTGATACGCAGTATTTT
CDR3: CASSQEPRDTDTQYF

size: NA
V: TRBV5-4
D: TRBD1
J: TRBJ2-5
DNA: TGTGCCAGCACCGAGGACAGGGAGCAAGAGACCCAGTACTTC
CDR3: CASTEDREQETQYF

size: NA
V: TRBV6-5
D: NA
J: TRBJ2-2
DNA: TGTGCCAGCAGTGCGGCACCAGGGATTTGGGAGCTGTTTTTT
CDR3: CASSAAPGIWELFF

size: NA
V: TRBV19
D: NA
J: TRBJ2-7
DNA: TGTGCCAGTAGTATTTATCCTCACGAGCAGTACTTC
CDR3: CASSIYPHEQYF

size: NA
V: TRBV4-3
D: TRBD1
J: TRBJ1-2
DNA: TGCGCCAGCAGCCAGGAGGACAGGGAGGGCTATGGCTACACCTTC
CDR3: CASSQEDREGYGYTF

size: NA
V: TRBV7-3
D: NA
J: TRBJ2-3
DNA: TGTGCCAGCAGCTCTGGACTTCCCACAGATACGCAGTATTTT
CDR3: CASSSGLPTDTQYF

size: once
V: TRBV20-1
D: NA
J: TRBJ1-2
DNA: TGCAGTGCTAGGACAGGTGGCTACACCTTC
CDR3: CSARTGGYTF

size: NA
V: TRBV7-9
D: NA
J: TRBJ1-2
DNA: TGTGCCAGCAGCTTTGGTTCTAGCTATGGCTACACCTTC
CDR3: CASSFGSSYGYTF

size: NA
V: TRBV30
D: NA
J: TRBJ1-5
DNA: TGTGCCTGGAAGTCACGGGTAGTTTGGGAGGCCCAGCCCCAGCATTTT
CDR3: CAWKSRVVWEAQPQHF

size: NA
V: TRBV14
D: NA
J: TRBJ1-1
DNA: TGTGCCAGCAGCCAAGATCTAGGCAGAGTGAACACTGAAGCTTTCTTT
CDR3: CASSQDLGRVNTEAFF

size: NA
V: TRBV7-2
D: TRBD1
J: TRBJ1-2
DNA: TGTGCCAGCAGCCCAGACAGGGAAAGCTATGGCTACACCTTC
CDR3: CASSPDRESYGYTF

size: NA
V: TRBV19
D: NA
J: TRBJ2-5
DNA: TGTGCCAGTAAAGGCGATTGGCGGGAGACCCAGTACTTC
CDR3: CASKGDWRETQYF

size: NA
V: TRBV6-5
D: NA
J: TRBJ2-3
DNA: TGTGCCAGCAGTTACGGGCTAGCTTCCGATACGCAGTATTTT
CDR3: CASSYGLASDTQYF